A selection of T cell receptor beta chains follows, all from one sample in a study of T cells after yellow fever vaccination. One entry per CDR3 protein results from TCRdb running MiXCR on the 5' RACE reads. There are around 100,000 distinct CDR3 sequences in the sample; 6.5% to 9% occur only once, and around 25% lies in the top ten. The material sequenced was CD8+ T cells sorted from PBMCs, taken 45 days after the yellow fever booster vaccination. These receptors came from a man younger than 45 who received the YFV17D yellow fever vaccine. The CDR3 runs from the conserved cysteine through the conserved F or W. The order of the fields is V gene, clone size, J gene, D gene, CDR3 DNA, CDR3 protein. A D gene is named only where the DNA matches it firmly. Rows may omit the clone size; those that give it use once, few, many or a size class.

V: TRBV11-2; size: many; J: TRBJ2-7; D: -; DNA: TGTGCCAGCAGCTTATATTCCCCTGAGCAGTACTTC; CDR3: CASSLYSPEQYF
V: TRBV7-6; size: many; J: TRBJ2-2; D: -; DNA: TGTGCCAGCAGACCGGCGAGGGGGGAGGGATCCGAGGAGCTGTTTTTT; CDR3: CASRPARGEGSEELFF
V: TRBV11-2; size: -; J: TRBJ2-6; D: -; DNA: TGTGCCAGCAGCTCAGGAGTCTCCGGGGCCAACGTCCTGACTTTC; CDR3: CASSSGVSGANVLTF
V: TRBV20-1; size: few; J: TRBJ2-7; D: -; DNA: TGCAATCAGTTCTTTTTCTCCTACGAGCAGTACTTC; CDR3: CNQFFFSYEQYF
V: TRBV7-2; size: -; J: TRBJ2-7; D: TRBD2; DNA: TGTGCCAGCAGCTTGTTGCTAGCGGGAGGAATCGGGGACGAGCAGTACTTC; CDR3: CASSLLLAGGIGDEQYF
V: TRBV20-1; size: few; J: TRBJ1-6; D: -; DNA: TGCAGTGCTAGAGTGGCCCCCCGGAGCTCCTATAATTCACCCCTCCACTTT; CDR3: CSARVAPRSSYNSPLHF
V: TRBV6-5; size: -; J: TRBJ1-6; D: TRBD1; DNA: TGTGCCAGCACGGAACAGGGGCCGAATATCAATTCACCCCTCCACTTT; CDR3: CASTEQGPNINSPLHF
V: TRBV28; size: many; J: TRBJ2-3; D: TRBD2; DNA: TGTGCCAGCAGTAGCGGGAGTGATACGCAGTATTTT; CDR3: CASSSGSDTQYF
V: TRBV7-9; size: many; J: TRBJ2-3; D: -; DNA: TGTGCCAGCAGCTTAACGAACGCGGGCACAGATACGCAGTATTTT; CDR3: CASSLTNAGTDTQYF
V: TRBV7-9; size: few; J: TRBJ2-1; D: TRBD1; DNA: TGTGCCAGCACAGGACAGGCTTCCAATGAGCAGTTCTTC; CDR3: CASTGQASNEQFF
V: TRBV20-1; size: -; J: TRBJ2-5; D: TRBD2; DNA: TGCAGTGCCGAGAGTGGGTTAGCGGGAGAGGTAGGGGAAGAGACCCAGTACTTC; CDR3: CSAESGLAGEVGEETQYF
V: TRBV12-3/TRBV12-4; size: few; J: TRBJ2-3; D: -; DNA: TGTGCCAGCAGTTTTTCCGGAACCACAGATACGCAGTATTTT; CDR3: CASSFSGTTDTQYF
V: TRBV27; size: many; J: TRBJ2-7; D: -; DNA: TGTGCCAGCAGTAGAACAGGGATCTACGAGCAGTACTTC; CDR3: CASSRTGIYEQYF
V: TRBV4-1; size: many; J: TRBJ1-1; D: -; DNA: TGCGCCAGCAGCCAAGATTCGTTCGCAGGTGGTCGGACTGAAGCTTTCTTT; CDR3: CASSQDSFAGGRTEAFF
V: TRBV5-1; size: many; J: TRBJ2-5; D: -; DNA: TGCGCCAGCAGCCGACCGGGGCCCGAAGAGACCCAGTACTTC; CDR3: CASSRPGPEETQYF
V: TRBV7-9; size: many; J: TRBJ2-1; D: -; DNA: TGTGCCAGCAGCTTAGGTCGCGGGACTTACAATGAGCAGTTCTTC; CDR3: CASSLGRGTYNEQFF
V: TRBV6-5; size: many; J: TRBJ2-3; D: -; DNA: TGTGCCAGCAGTGATATATTGACTTCTGGCACAGATACGCAGTATTTT; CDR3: CASSDILTSGTDTQYF
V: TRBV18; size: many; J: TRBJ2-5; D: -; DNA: TGTGCCAGCTCACCATCGGAGGGACAGATCTACCAAGAGACCCAGTACTTC; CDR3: CASSPSEGQIYQETQYF